A selection of T cell receptor beta chains follows, all from one sample in a study of shared clonotypes between healthy human individuals. The method was immunoSEQ multiplex PCR; TCRdb's version includes in-frame clones alone and lacks a portion of them. The sample lists about 2.2 million clones; 93% were seen once. The specimen sequenced was naive CD8+ T cells from PBMCs. These receptors all come from a man younger than 30 in good health. Some clones in this sample may be carry-over from other donors' samples. CDR3s include the opening cysteine and the closing phenylalanine or tryptophan. The order of the fields is clone size, D gene, V gene, J gene, CDR3 protein, CDR3 DNA. The D gene is left open where the match is weak. Some rows have no size entry. The others give once, few or many, or a class for an expanded clone.

>.|.|TRBV6-5|TRBJ2-7
CASSIFGQNYEQYF
TGTGCCAGCAGTATCTTCGGACAGAACTACGAGCAGTACTTC
>.|TRBD1|TRBV9|TRBJ1-1
CASSVGQGEAFF
TGTGCCAGCAGCGTAGGACAGGGTGAAGCTTTCTTT
>.|TRBD1|TRBV29-1|TRBJ1-2
CSVTIQGNYGYTF
TGCAGCGTTACTATACAGGGGAACTATGGCTACACCTTC
>.|.|TRBV28|TRBJ2-7
CASSLVVSYEQYF
TGTGCCAGCAGTTTGGTGGTTTCCTACGAGCAGTACTTC
>.|TRBD2|TRBV11-2|TRBJ2-3
CASSSPTSGSEDTQYF
TGTGCCAGCAGCTCACCGACTAGCGGGAGTGAAGATACGCAGTATTTT
>few|.|TRBV19|TRBJ2-7
CASSYEGLAYEQYF
TGTGCCAGTAGCTACGAGGGGTTAGCATACGAGCAGTACTTC
>.|.|TRBV7-9|TRBJ2-7
CASSSGSFSYEQYF
TGTGCCAGCAGCTCTGGGTCTTTTTCCTACGAGCAGTACTTC
>.|TRBD2|TRBV7-8|TRBJ2-3
CASSRGLAGVTDTQYF
TGTGCCAGCAGCAGAGGACTAGCGGGAGTAACAGATACGCAGTATTTT
>.|.|TRBV5-1|TRBJ1-2
CASSYYGAARDYGYTF
TGCGCCAGCAGCTACTACGGGGCCGCCAGGGACTATGGCTACACCTTC
>.|.|TRBV9|TRBJ2-2
CASSVEVADTGELFF
TGTGCCAGCAGCGTAGAGGTTGCAGACACCGGGGAGCTGTTTTTT
>once|.|TRBV27|TRBJ1-5
CASSLSRGSNQPQHF
TGTGCCAGCAGTTTAAGCAGGGGAAGCAATCAGCCCCAGCATTTT
>once|TRBD1|TRBV27|TRBJ2-7
CASSFDRGGYEQYF
TGTGCCAGCAGTTTCGACAGGGGTGGGTACGAGCAGTACTTC
>.|.|TRBV12-1|TRBJ2-1
CASSFIPGQGCRSPVLEVYNEQFF
TGTGCCAGCAGCTTTATTCCCGGACAGGGCTGCCGCTCTCCAGTACTGGAGGTCTACAATGAGCAGTTCTTC
>.|.|TRBV11-3|TRBJ1-1
CASSPLGEGAMNTEAFF
TGTGCCAGCAGCCCTCTAGGGGAGGGCGCGATGAACACTGAAGCTTTCTTT
>.|TRBD2|TRBV27|TRBJ2-7
CASSFRAGYEQYF
TGTGCCAGCAGCTTTCGAGCGGGGTACGAGCAGTACTTC
>.|.|TRBV19|TRBJ2-7
CASSIGHLYEQYF
TGTGCCAGTAGTATCGGGCATCTCTACGAGCAGTACTTC
>.|TRBD1|TRBV10-2|TRBJ2-5
CASSGGQVQETQYF
TGCGCCAGCAGTGGAGGACAGGTCCAAGAGACCCAGTACTTC
>.|TRBD1|TRBV7-9|TRBJ2-5
CASSHDRGHGETQYF
TGTGCCAGCAGCCACGACAGGGGGCATGGAGAGACCCAGTACTTC
>.|TRBD2|TRBV25-1|TRBJ2-7
CASSDQAGSPYEQYF
TGTGCCAGCAGTGACCAAGCGGGAAGCCCCTACGAGCAGTACTTC
>.|.|TRBV28|TRBJ2-7
CASSLSTREEQYF
TGTGCCAGCAGTTTATCCACGAGGGAGGAGCAGTACTTC
>.|TRBD2|TRBV6-1|TRBJ2-1
CASLAGENNEQFF
TGTGCCAGCCTAGCGGGAGAAAACAATGAGCAGTTCTTC
>.|.|TRBV27|TRBJ1-5
CASSFAGGGNQPQHF
TGTGCCAGCAGTTTCGCGGGTGGGGGTAATCAGCCCCAGCATTTT
>.|.|TRBV30|TRBJ1-5
CAWRVPDSNQPQHF
TGTGCCTGGAGAGTTCCAGATAGCAATCAGCCCCAGCATTTT
>.|TRBD2|TRBV6-5|TRBJ2-1
CASRSSGAYNEQFF
TGTGCCAGCAGATCTAGCGGGGCATACAATGAGCAGTTCTTC
>.|.|TRBV4-1|TRBJ2-5
CASSQRRQGGKETQYF
TGCGCCAGCAGCCAACGGCGACAGGGAGGTAAAGAGACCCAGTACTTC
>.|.|TRBV19|TRBJ2-7
CASTETLASYEQYF
TGTGCCAGTACAGAGACCCTCGCCTCCTACGAGCAGTACTTC
>.|.|TRBV5-6|TRBJ1-2
CASSLVPGGGYTF
TGTGCCAGCAGCTTGGTACCGGGCGGAGGCTACACCTTC
>.|.|TRBV27|TRBJ2-7
CASSYGHTYEQYF
TGTGCCAGCAGTTATGGCCATACCTACGAGCAGTACTTC
>.|.|TRBV9|TRBJ2-7
CASSAWTAGEQYF
TGTGCCAGCAGCGCTTGGACCGCGGGCGAGCAGTACTTC
>.|.|TRBV27|TRBJ2-1
CASSLAFSGEQFF
TGTGCCAGCAGTTTAGCATTCTCCGGTGAGCAGTTCTTC
>.|.|TRBV7-9|TRBJ2-5
CASSSLDTGIETQYF
TGTGCCAGCAGCTCCCTCGACACAGGGATAGAGACCCAGTACTTC
>once|TRBD1|TRBV6-1|TRBJ1-1
CATHATDRVNTEAFF
TGTGCCACTCACGCCACGGACAGGGTGAACACTGAAGCTTTCTTT
>.|.|TRBV6-5|TRBJ2-3
CASSYQTFTREDTQYF
TGTGCCAGCAGTTACCAAACTTTTACCAGGGAAGATACGCAGTATTTT
>.|.|TRBV4-2|TRBJ2-1
CASSPLTRGEQFF
TGTGCCAGCAGCCCACTGACTAGAGGAGAGCAGTTCTTC
>.|.|TRBV19|TRBJ1-1
CASTYRKNTEAFF
TGTGCCAGTACCTATAGAAAGAACACTGAAGCTTTCTTT
>.|.|TRBV6-4|TRBJ2-2
CASSDSFGELFF
TGTGCCAGCAGTGACTCGTTCGGGGAGCTGTTTTTT
>.|.|TRBV21-1|TRBJ1-2
CASSKETQVLGGYTF
TGTGCCAGCAGCAAAGAGACCCAGGTTCTTGGGGGCTACACCTTC
>.|TRBD1|TRBV9|TRBJ2-7
CASSAGPGQASYEQYF
TGTGCCAGCAGCGCAGGTCCGGGACAGGCCTCCTACGAGCAGTACTTC
>.|.|TRBV6-6|TRBJ1-6
CASIVTLSSYNSPLHF
TGTGCCAGCATCGTCACACTGAGCTCCTATAATTCACCCCTCCACTTT
>.|.|TRBV29-1|TRBJ1-2
CSAEALGGYTF
TGCAGCGCCGAGGCCCTGGGCGGCTACACCTTC
>.|.|TRBV27|TRBJ1-1
CASNPWGLMNTEAFF
TGTGCCAGCAACCCCTGGGGTCTAATGAACACTGAAGCTTTCTTT
>.|.|TRBV7-2|TRBJ2-2
CASSPGPYTGELFF
TGTGCCAGCAGCCCCGGGCCATACACCGGGGAGCTGTTTTTT
>.|.|TRBV4-2|TRBJ2-7
CASSQLQGNGYEQYF
TGTGCCAGCAGCCAACTCCAGGGGAATGGTTACGAGCAGTACTTC
>.|.|TRBV4-1|TRBJ2-7
CASSQDYTEAYEQYF
TGCGCCAGCAGCCAAGATTATACCGAGGCCTACGAGCAGTACTTC
>few|.|TRBV11-2|TRBJ2-7
CASSLDLMGTYEQYF
TGTGCCAGCAGCTTAGACCTGATGGGGACCTACGAGCAGTACTTC
>.|.|TRBV14|TRBJ2-1
CASSPLKTGYNEQFF
TGTGCCAGCAGCCCGCTCAAAACAGGGTACAATGAGCAGTTCTTC
>.|.|TRBV7-7|TRBJ2-1
CASSLGQGYNEQFF
TGTGCCAGCAGCTTGGGCCAAGGGTACAATGAGCAGTTCTTC
>once|.|TRBV9|TRBJ2-3
CASSVAAGHSTDTQYF
TGTGCCAGCAGCGTAGCGGCGGGCCATAGCACAGATACGCAGTATTTT
>.|TRBD1|TRBV2|TRBJ2-7
CASGVQGQQLFYGEQYF
TGTGCCAGCGGAGTGCAGGGACAGCAACTTTTCTACGGCGAGCAGTACTTC
>.|.|TRBV29-1|TRBJ2-3
CSVEEVGRRSTDTQYF
TGCAGCGTTGAAGAGGTGGGGCGGAGGTCCACAGATACGCAGTATTTT